This T cell receptor beta chain was observed in a study of blood T cell repertoires in COVID-19. The overall study: Both acute and convalescent COVID-19 samples were obtained from the United States, Italy and Spain. The analysed material was cDNA or gDNA that came from T cells, B-cell-depleted T cells, or PBMCs.

Under the authors' procedure: Amplification of reference gene primers was used by the study to estimate nucleated cell counts. Libraries were prepared by immunoSEQ multiplex PCR; TCRdb keeps only in-frame clonotypes and omits some of them. V, J and clone size reflect that table, while D and trimming were determined from the DNA. The sample consists of about 140,000 clones, approximately 78% of them appearing once. Sequencing input: peripheral blood. This TCR came from a woman of 80 years or more with acute or convalescent COVID-19.

Here the CDR3 reads CASSWPDRADTQYF. The CDR3 DNA reads as TGCGCCAGCAGCTGGCCGGACAGGGCAGATACGCAGTATTTT. The chain couples TRBV5-1 to TRBJ2-3; 8 positions agree with TRBD1. The CDR3 runs 14 residues. Germline V gene data show CDR1 as SGHRS and CDR2 as YFSETQ. J lost 4 bases, V lost 3 bases, and 4 bases had no gene match.